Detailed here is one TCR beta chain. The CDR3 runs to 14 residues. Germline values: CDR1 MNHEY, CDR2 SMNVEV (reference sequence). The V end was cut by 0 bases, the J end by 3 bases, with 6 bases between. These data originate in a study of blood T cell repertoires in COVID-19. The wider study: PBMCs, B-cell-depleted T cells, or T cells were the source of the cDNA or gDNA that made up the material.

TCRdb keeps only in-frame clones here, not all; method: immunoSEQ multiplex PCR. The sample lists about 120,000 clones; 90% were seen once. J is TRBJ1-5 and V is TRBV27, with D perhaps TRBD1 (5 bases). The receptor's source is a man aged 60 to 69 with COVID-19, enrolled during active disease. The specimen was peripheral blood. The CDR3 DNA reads TGTGCCAGCAGTTTATCCAGGGTCAATCAGCCCCAGCATTTT. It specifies CASSLSRVNQPQHF.